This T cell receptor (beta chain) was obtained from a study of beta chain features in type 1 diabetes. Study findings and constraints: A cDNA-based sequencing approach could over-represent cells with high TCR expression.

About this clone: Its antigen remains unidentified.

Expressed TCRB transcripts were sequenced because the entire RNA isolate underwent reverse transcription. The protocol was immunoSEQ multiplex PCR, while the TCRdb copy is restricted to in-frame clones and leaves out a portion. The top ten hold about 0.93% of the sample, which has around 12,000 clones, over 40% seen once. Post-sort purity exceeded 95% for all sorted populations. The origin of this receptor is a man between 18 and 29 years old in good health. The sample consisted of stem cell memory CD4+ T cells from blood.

CDR3 loop: CASSSRAGGSVEQFF. The CDR3 DNA sequence: TGTGCCAGCAGCTCCCGGGCGGGGGGCTCAGTTGAGCAGTTCTTC. The chain is built from TRBV5-4 and TRBJ2-1; 8 bases agree with TRBD2. CDR3 length equals 15 residues. Germline loops: CDR1 SGHNT, CDR2 YYREEE (reference sequence). The junction had 11 bases not matched to a gene; V was cut back by 3 bases and J by 9 bases.